These T cell receptor beta chains were read from a single sample in a study of blood T cell repertoires in COVID-19. Sequencing used immunoSEQ multiplex PCR; TCRdb keeps in-frame clones, though not all of them. The sample has 140,000 to 150,000 clones; roughly 87% are singletons. What was sequenced was peripheral blood. The origin of the receptors is a man between 65 and 85 years old with acute or convalescent COVID-19. Each CDR3 is given with its conserved first and last residue. The D gene is left open where the match is weak. The listing skips clone size in some rows; elsewhere it reads once, few, many or a size class.

j_gene	d_gene	abundance	v_gene	CDR3aa	CDR3nt
TRBJ2-1	TRBD2	NA	TRBV12-5	CAGGGRAPNEQFF	TGTGCTGGCGGGGGGAGGGCCCCCAATGAGCAGTTCTTC
TRBJ1-2	NA	NA	TRBV12-3/TRBV12-4	CASSLGGNNGYTF	TGTGCCAGCAGTTTGGGAGGAAATAATGGCTACACCTTC
TRBJ2-5	TRBD1	NA	TRBV19	CASSRGTGWEETQYF	TGTGCCAGTAGTCGGGGGACAGGGTGGGAAGAGACCCAGTACTTC
TRBJ1-6	NA	once	TRBV5-5	CASRGGGSYNSPLHF	TGTGCCAGCAGGGGAGGGGGCTCCTATAATTCACCCCTCCACTTT
TRBJ1-2	TRBD1	NA	TRBV27	CASSSAGTGGLYGYTF	TGTGCCAGCAGTTCAGCCGGGACAGGGGGCCTATATGGCTACACCTTC
TRBJ2-3	NA	NA	TRBV10-1	CASSDYEHTQYF	TGCGCCAGCAGTGACTATGAACATACGCAGTATTTT
TRBJ2-7	TRBD1	NA	TRBV9	CASSEGPEARGRYEQYF	TGTGCCAGCAGCGAGGGGCCCGAGGCCAGGGGGCGATACGAGCAGTACTTC
TRBJ2-7	NA	NA	TRBV4-1	CASSQETGAYEQYF	TGCGCCAGCAGCCAAGAAACGGGGGCCTACGAGCAGTACTTC
TRBJ1-1	NA	NA	TRBV6-2/TRBV6-3	CASSRDYTEAFF	TGTGCCAGCAGTAGGGACTACACTGAAGCTTTCTTT
TRBJ2-3	NA	NA	TRBV12-3/TRBV12-4	CASSPRGDTQYF	TGTGCCAGCAGTCCGCGAGGAGATACGCAGTATTTT
TRBJ2-3	TRBD1	NA	TRBV7-9	CASSRDQGADTQYF	TGTGCCAGCAGCCGAGACCAGGGGGCAGATACGCAGTATTTT
TRBJ2-3	NA	NA	TRBV7-6	CASSLGAGGPNTQYF	TGTGCCAGCAGCTTAGGGGCCGGGGGGCCGAATACGCAGTATTTT
TRBJ2-3	TRBD2	NA	TRBV5-6	CASSSGLATFRDTQYF	TGTGCCAGCAGTTCGGGACTAGCGACTTTTCGAGATACGCAGTATTTT
TRBJ2-7	TRBD1	NA	TRBV11-2	CASRNDRGGSYEQYF	TGTGCCAGCAGGAACGACAGGGGGGGGTCCTACGAGCAGTACTTC